These T cell receptor beta chains were read from a single sample in a study of T cells in Graves' hyperthyroidism and ophthalmopathy. TCRdb re-analysed the multiplex PCR reads in MiXCR, keeping a single row per CDR3 protein. The sample carries approximately 620,000 distinct CDR3 sequences, more than 15% recorded once. The material sequenced was blood. These receptors all stem from a woman between 40 and 50 years old with Graves' ophthalmopathy. Each CDR3 is given with its conserved first and last residue. The D gene is left open where the match is weak. A clone size is listed for some rows: how often the clone was seen (once, few, many), or a class if it is expanded.

cdr3_aa: CASSSGLATTQYF
cdr3_nt: TGTGCCAGCAGTTCGGGACTAGCGACGACCCAGTACTTC
clone_size: many
j_call: TRBJ2-5
d_call: TRBD2
v_call: TRBV28

cdr3_aa: CASTSKDGRLTTYEQYF
cdr3_nt: TGTGCCAGCACCTCGAAGGACGGACGATTGACAACCTACGAGCAGTACTTC
clone_size: many
j_call: TRBJ2-7
d_call: -
v_call: TRBV2

cdr3_aa: CATRKGGGSCSNQPQHF
cdr3_nt: TGTGCCACCCGCAAGGGAGGGGGCTCCTGTAGCAATCAGCCCCAGCATTTT
clone_size: -
j_call: TRBJ1-5
d_call: TRBD1
v_call: TRBV6-2/TRBV6-3

cdr3_aa: CASSPSIVEGNTEAFF
cdr3_nt: TGTGCCAGCAGCCCTTCGATCGTTGAAGGGAACACTGAAGCTTTCTTT
clone_size: many
j_call: TRBJ1-1
d_call: -
v_call: TRBV7-2

cdr3_aa: CATSDDWAGEAFF
cdr3_nt: TGTGCCACCAGTGATGACTGGGCAGGTGAAGCTTTCTTT
clone_size: -
j_call: TRBJ1-1
d_call: -
v_call: TRBV24-1

cdr3_aa: CASSEPGLSGEQYF
cdr3_nt: TGTGCCAGCAGTGAGCCGGGACTTAGTGGCGAGCAGTACTTC
clone_size: -
j_call: TRBJ2-7
d_call: -
v_call: TRBV2

cdr3_aa: CASSLRDAGESGANVLTF
cdr3_nt: TGCGCCAGCAGCTTACGGGACGCCGGTGAATCTGGGGCCAACGTCCTGACTTTC
clone_size: few
j_call: TRBJ2-6
d_call: -
v_call: TRBV4-1

cdr3_aa: CASSSYGEQYF
cdr3_nt: TGTGCCAGCAGCTCATACGGCGAGCAGTACTTC
clone_size: -
j_call: TRBJ2-7
d_call: -
v_call: TRBV7-9

cdr3_aa: CAWSLQGIETQYF
cdr3_nt: TGTGCCTGGAGTTTGCAGGGGATCGAGACCCAGTACTTC
clone_size: many
j_call: TRBJ2-5
d_call: -
v_call: TRBV30

cdr3_aa: CASREPYGTGAYEQYF
cdr3_nt: TGTGCCAGCAGGGAACCCTACGGGACCGGTGCCTACGAGCAGTACTTC
clone_size: many
j_call: TRBJ2-7
d_call: -
v_call: TRBV2

cdr3_aa: CATSDTGKSSYNEQFF
cdr3_nt: TGTGCCACCAGTGATACAGGGAAGAGCTCCTACAATGAGCAGTTCTTC
clone_size: many
j_call: TRBJ2-1
d_call: -
v_call: TRBV24-1

cdr3_aa: CASSPRKIAGGSYNEQFF
cdr3_nt: TGCGCCAGCAGTCCTAGGAAAATAGCGGGAGGATCCTACAATGAGCAGTTCTTC
clone_size: few
j_call: TRBJ2-1
d_call: TRBD2
v_call: TRBV5-1

cdr3_aa: CASRKTGTSGSYEQYF
cdr3_nt: TGTGCCAGCAGAAAGACCGGGACTAGCGGGAGCTACGAGCAGTACTTC
clone_size: few
j_call: TRBJ2-7
d_call: TRBD2
v_call: TRBV6-1

cdr3_aa: CASSQERDRGAINEQFF
cdr3_nt: TGTGCCAGCAGCCAAGAGAGGGACAGGGGTGCGATCAATGAGCAGTTCTTC
clone_size: -
j_call: TRBJ2-1
d_call: TRBD1
v_call: TRBV4-2

cdr3_aa: CASTEQGLPYYEQYF
cdr3_nt: TGTGCCAGCACCGAGCAGGGACTACCCTACTACGAGCAGTACTTC
clone_size: few
j_call: TRBJ2-7
d_call: TRBD2
v_call: TRBV6-1

cdr3_aa: CASSMTGGLAEAFF
cdr3_nt: TGTGCCAGTAGTATGACAGGGGGCTTGGCTGAAGCTTTCTTT
clone_size: -
j_call: TRBJ1-1
d_call: TRBD1
v_call: TRBV19

cdr3_aa: CASSLAGGREAFF
cdr3_nt: TGTGCCAGCAGCTTGGCTGGGGGCCGTGAAGCTTTCTTT
clone_size: few
j_call: TRBJ1-1
d_call: -
v_call: TRBV19

cdr3_aa: CASSPLAAVGTDTQYF
cdr3_nt: TGTGCCAGCAGCCCACTAGCCGCCGTGGGCACAGATACGCAGTATTTT
clone_size: many
j_call: TRBJ2-3
d_call: -
v_call: TRBV3-1

cdr3_aa: CASSPPASGTYNEQFF
cdr3_nt: TGTGCCAGCTCACCACCGGCTAGCGGAACCTACAATGAGCAGTTCTTC
clone_size: many
j_call: TRBJ2-1
d_call: TRBD2
v_call: TRBV18

cdr3_aa: CASEQGARETQYF
cdr3_nt: TGTGCCAGCGAGCAGGGGGCAAGGGAGACCCAGTACTTC
clone_size: few
j_call: TRBJ2-5
d_call: TRBD1
v_call: TRBV6-1

cdr3_aa: CASSHGQGANYGYTF
cdr3_nt: TGTGCCAGCAGCCACGGACAGGGGGCTAACTATGGCTACACCTTC
clone_size: few
j_call: TRBJ1-2
d_call: TRBD1
v_call: TRBV6-1

cdr3_aa: CASSEEGGLAAYEQYF
cdr3_nt: TGTGCCAGCAGTGAAGAAGGGGGACTAGCGGCCTACGAGCAGTACTTC
clone_size: many
j_call: TRBJ2-7
d_call: TRBD2
v_call: TRBV6-1

cdr3_aa: CASSRDSTGNQETQYF
cdr3_nt: TGTGCCAGCAGCCGGGACTCAACAGGGAACCAAGAGACCCAGTACTTC
clone_size: -
j_call: TRBJ2-5
d_call: -
v_call: TRBV3-1

cdr3_aa: CASSLVGQMSYGYTF
cdr3_nt: TGCGCCAGCAGCCTCGTGGGACAGATGTCCTATGGCTACACCTTC
clone_size: -
j_call: TRBJ1-2
d_call: TRBD1
v_call: TRBV4-1

cdr3_aa: CASSYLFF
cdr3_nt: TGTGCCAGCAGTTACTTGTTCTTC
clone_size: -
j_call: TRBJ2-1
d_call: -
v_call: TRBV6-5

cdr3_aa: CASSQESPGYLGDTQYF
cdr3_nt: TGCGCCAGCAGCCAAGAGAGTCCGGGGTATCTTGGAGATACGCAGTATTTT
clone_size: many
j_call: TRBJ2-3
d_call: -
v_call: TRBV4-1

cdr3_aa: CAISGQQGPGSPLHF
cdr3_nt: TGTGCCATCAGTGGACAACAGGGACCGGGATCACCCCTCCACTTT
clone_size: -
j_call: TRBJ1-6
d_call: -
v_call: TRBV10-3

cdr3_aa: CASSSANEQYF
cdr3_nt: TGTGCCAGCAGCTCCGCTAACGAGCAGTACTTC
clone_size: many
j_call: TRBJ2-7
d_call: -
v_call: TRBV11-2

cdr3_aa: CASSPEGPRGSNQPQHF
cdr3_nt: TGTGCCAGCTCACCAGAAGGCCCACGGGGGAGCAATCAGCCCCAGCATTTT
clone_size: many
j_call: TRBJ1-5
d_call: -
v_call: TRBV18

cdr3_aa: CASSLLPPGAGSGELFF
cdr3_nt: TGTGCCAGCAGCTTACTCCCCCCGGGGGCAGGTTCCGGGGAGCTGTTTTTT
clone_size: -
j_call: TRBJ2-2
d_call: -
v_call: TRBV11-2

cdr3_aa: CSAREGTGFKEAFF
cdr3_nt: TGCAGTGCTAGAGAGGGTACAGGGTTTAAGGAAGCTTTCTTT
clone_size: -
j_call: TRBJ1-1
d_call: -
v_call: TRBV20-1

cdr3_aa: CASSFFLGGSHTEAFF
cdr3_nt: TGTGCCAGCAGTTTCTTTTTAGGGGGTAGTCACACTGAAGCTTTCTTT
clone_size: many
j_call: TRBJ1-1
d_call: -
v_call: TRBV28

cdr3_aa: CASRGQLQETQYF
cdr3_nt: TGTGCCAGCAGGGGGCAGCTTCAAGAGACCCAGTACTTC
clone_size: many
j_call: TRBJ2-5
d_call: -
v_call: TRBV2

cdr3_aa: CASSQPPGETQYF
cdr3_nt: TGTGCCAGCAGCCAACCCCCGGGGGAGACCCAGTACTTC
clone_size: many
j_call: TRBJ2-5
d_call: -
v_call: TRBV3-1

cdr3_aa: CATSDASSEETQYF
cdr3_nt: TGTGCCACCAGTGATGCCTCATCCGAGGAGACCCAGTACTTC
clone_size: -
j_call: TRBJ2-5
d_call: -
v_call: TRBV24-1

cdr3_aa: CAISDPDRGKGNEQFF
cdr3_nt: TGTGCCATCAGTGACCCTGACAGGGGGAAAGGCAATGAGCAGTTCTTC
clone_size: -
j_call: TRBJ2-1
d_call: TRBD1
v_call: TRBV10-3

cdr3_aa: CASSLVAGGNEQYF
cdr3_nt: TGTGCCAGCAGTTTGGTCGCAGGGGGCAACGAGCAGTACTTC
clone_size: -
j_call: TRBJ2-7
d_call: TRBD1
v_call: TRBV6-9

cdr3_aa: CASSGIRGINQPQHF
cdr3_nt: TGTGCCAGCAGTGGGATCAGGGGTATCAATCAGCCCCAGCATTTT
clone_size: many
j_call: TRBJ1-5
d_call: -
v_call: TRBV2

cdr3_aa: CASSFTVSNTGELFF
cdr3_nt: TGCGCCAGCAGCTTCACAGTATCGAACACCGGGGAGCTGTTTTTT
clone_size: -
j_call: TRBJ2-2
d_call: -
v_call: TRBV5-1

cdr3_aa: CSSWGQGTDTQYF
cdr3_nt: TGCAGCTCCTGGGGGCAGGGCACAGATACGCAGTATTTT
clone_size: few
j_call: TRBJ2-3
d_call: -
v_call: TRBV29-1

cdr3_aa: CASSLTRSSYEQYF
cdr3_nt: TGTGCCAGCAGTCTCACCCGCAGCTCCTACGAGCAGTACTTC
clone_size: many
j_call: TRBJ2-7
d_call: -
v_call: TRBV27

cdr3_aa: CASSFGGAKTQYF
cdr3_nt: TGTGCCAGCAGTTTTGGGGGGGCAAAGACCCAGTACTTC
clone_size: many
j_call: TRBJ2-5
d_call: -
v_call: TRBV28

cdr3_aa: CASSENPLRRETQYF
cdr3_nt: TGTGCCAGCAGTGAGAATCCCCTCCGAAGAGAGACCCAGTACTTC
clone_size: -
j_call: TRBJ2-5
d_call: -
v_call: TRBV6-1

cdr3_aa: CASRVSADTQYF
cdr3_nt: TGTGCCAGCAGGGTTAGCGCAGATACGCAGTATTTT
clone_size: many
j_call: TRBJ2-3
d_call: -
v_call: TRBV2

cdr3_aa: CSSAGGNTDTQYF
cdr3_nt: TGCAGCTCGGCGGGAGGGAACACAGATACGCAGTATTTT
clone_size: few
j_call: TRBJ2-3
d_call: TRBD2
v_call: TRBV29-1

cdr3_aa: CATSDGIGTGSGDEQFF
cdr3_nt: TGTGCCACCAGTGACGGAATCGGGACAGGGTCGGGTGATGAGCAGTTCTTC
clone_size: -
j_call: TRBJ2-1
d_call: TRBD1
v_call: TRBV24-1

cdr3_aa: CASSSPEVTEHGYTF
cdr3_nt: TGTGCCAGCAGCTCCCCCGAAGTGACGGAACACGGCTACACCTTC
clone_size: few
j_call: TRBJ1-2
d_call: -
v_call: TRBV7-9

cdr3_aa: CAIKGTSGGYNEQFF
cdr3_nt: TGTGCCATCAAAGGGACTAGCGGGGGGTACAATGAGCAGTTCTTC
clone_size: many
j_call: TRBJ2-1
d_call: TRBD2
v_call: TRBV10-3

cdr3_aa: CSAPAGWGYGYTF
cdr3_nt: TGCAGTGCCCCGGCTGGGTGGGGCTATGGCTACACCTTC
clone_size: -
j_call: TRBJ1-2
d_call: -
v_call: TRBV20-1

cdr3_aa: CSAREGLAGLDTQYF
cdr3_nt: TGCAGTGCTAGAGAGGGACTAGCGGGTCTGGATACGCAGTATTTT
clone_size: many
j_call: TRBJ2-3
d_call: TRBD2
v_call: TRBV20-1